A single sample is the source of the 6 T cell receptor beta chains below, sequenced in a study of control samples from healthy donors and cancer patients. TCRdb keeps only in-frame clones here, not all; method: immunoSEQ multiplex PCR. The sample yields around 190,000 clones, around 87% seen once. The sequenced material came from blood. The receptors originated from a woman between 45 and 65 years old in good health.

V is TRBV5-4 and J is TRBJ2-5; the D is unclear. Looked up from germline, CDR1 is SGHNT and CDR2 is YYREEE (reference sequence). The V gene lost 0 bases and the J gene lost 1 base, with 7 bases spanning the gap. The CDR3 consists of 14 residues. This CDR3 reads CASSLGTAQETQYF. CDR3 bases: TGTGCCAGCAGCTTGGGTACAGCCCAAGAGACCCAGTACTTC.

The rearrangement uses TRBV7-9 and TRBJ1-1; D uncertain. There are 13 residues in the CDR3. From germline, CDR1 is SEHNR and CDR2 FQNEAQ (reference sequence). V was trimmed by 3 bases and J by 2 bases, leaving 7 bases between them. CDR3 sequence: CASSFVPNTEAFF. CDR3 DNA sequence: TGTGCCAGCAGCTTTGTCCCCAACACTGAAGCTTTCTTT.

This chain links TRBV30 with TRBJ2-5; TRBD1 might be the D (6 bases). V was pared by 3 bases and J by 1 base, with 12 bases between. The CDR3 is made up of 14 amino acids. CDR1 and CDR2 (germline): GTSNPN, SVGIG (reference sequence). The CDR3 DNA reads as TGTGCCTGGAGGGAACAGGGTTTCCAAGAGACCCAGTACTTC. Encoded protein: CAWREQGFQETQYF.

The chain carries TRBV2 and TRBJ1-5; the match to TRBD1 covers 7 bases. The CDR3 runs to 15 residues. The J segment lost 0 bases and the V segment lost 7 bases, leaving 6 bases of the junction unmatched. CDR1 SNHLY and CDR2 FYNNEI come from the germline V gene. The CDR3 spells CASTPGQYSNQPQHF. In DNA form, the CDR3 reads TGTGCCAGCACCCCGGGACAGTATAGCAATCAGCCCCAGCATTTT.

Comment on this clone: The same CDR3 arises from other DNA sequences in this sample as well. The chain has TRBV9 and TRBJ1-5; TRBD1 might be the D (5 bases). Trimming took off 0 bases at V and 7 bases at J, with 14 bases between the two ends. This CDR3 contains 15 residues. Germline CDR1 SGDLS, CDR2 YYNGEE. CDR3: CASSVVFRAGQPQHF. CDR3 sequence (DNA): TGTGCCAGCAGCGTAGTTTTCAGGGCGGGGCAGCCCCAGCATTTT.

The chain links TRBV9 to TRBJ1-1, with D unresolved. Germline loops: CDR1 SGDLS, CDR2 YYNGEE. Trimming took off 3 bases at V and 8 bases at J, with 17 bases between the two ends. The CDR3 runs to 14 residues. CDR3 in DNA: TGTGCCAGCAGCGAAGACCCCAGGCGACCGGAAGCTTTCTTT. It encodes CASSEDPRRPEAFF.